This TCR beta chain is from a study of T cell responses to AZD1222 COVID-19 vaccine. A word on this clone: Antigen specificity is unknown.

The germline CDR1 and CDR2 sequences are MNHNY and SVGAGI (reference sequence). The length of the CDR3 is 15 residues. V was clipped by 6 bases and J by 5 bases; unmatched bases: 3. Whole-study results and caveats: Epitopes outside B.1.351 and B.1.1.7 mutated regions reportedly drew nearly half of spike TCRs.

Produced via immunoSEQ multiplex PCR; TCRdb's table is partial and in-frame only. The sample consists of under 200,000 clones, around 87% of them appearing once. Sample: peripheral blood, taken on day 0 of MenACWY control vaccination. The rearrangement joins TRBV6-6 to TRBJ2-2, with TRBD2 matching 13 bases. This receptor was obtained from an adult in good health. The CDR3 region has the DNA TGTGCCAGCAGATCACTAGCGGGGGGGACCGGGGAGCTGTTTTTT. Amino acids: CASRSLAGGTGELFF.